This TCR beta chain was sequenced during a study of shared clonotypes between healthy human individuals. Overall study findings and caveats: The genetic and exposure-history diversity represented was limited by few donors.

Naive CD8 cells were CD45RO-negative, positively selected for CCR7, excluding terminally differentiated effector memory CD45RA+ cells. The V end was cut by 0 bases, the J end by 7 bases, with 7 bases between. The CDR3 totals 12 residues. Germline lookup yields CDR1 LNHNV and CDR2 YYDKDF (reference sequence). The run depth of the assay was deep. Method: immunoSEQ multiplex PCR; TCRdb's copy keeps in-frame clones and lacks some. The sample lists more than 2 million clones, roughly 95% occurring once. In the case of this clone: Its antigen remains unidentified.

The V gene is TRBV15, the J gene TRBJ2-7; D is possibly TRBD1 (5 bases). The receptor was derived from a man aged 18-30 years in good health. Material: naive CD8+ T cells sorted from blood. This CDR3 reads CATSRDGAEQYF. CDR3 DNA: TGTGCCACCAGCAGAGATGGGGCAGAGCAGTACTTC.